This T cell receptor beta chain stems from a study of blood T cell repertoires in COVID-19. The CDR3 has 17 residues. Germline V lookup: CDR1 MDHEN, CDR2 SYDVKM. The V and J ends lost 3 bases and 6 bases, in that order; junction bases with no gene match: 11. Sequencing was performed with immunoSEQ multiplex PCR; in TCRdb, only in-frame clones are kept and a portion is missing. The table shows more than 200,000 clones, with approximately 90% occurring only once. This rearrangement joins TRBV28 to TRBJ1-4, with 9 bases that match TRBD1. The material sequenced was PBMCs or T cells enriched from blood (not recorded which). This TCR was recovered from a woman in her 30s with acute COVID-19. The CDR3 reads CASSFRGRDRDDEKLFF. DNA for the CDR3: TGTGCCAGCAGTTTCAGAGGTCGGGACAGGGACGATGAAAAACTGTTTTTT.